Below are 11 T cell receptor beta chains sequenced from a single sample in a study of blood T cell repertoires in COVID-19. This table comes from immunoSEQ multiplex PCR, and its TCRdb copy is limited to in-frame clones, with some not included. The sample shows about 210,000 clones, about 83% of them seen only once. Sequencing was done on a sample of peripheral blood. The receptor source for this set is a woman in her 50s with active or convalescent COVID-19.

The J gene is TRBJ2-3, the V gene TRBV19; 10 bases agree with TRBD2. CDR3 size: 16 residues. V lost 4 bases to trimming and J lost 3 bases; unmatched junction nucleotides: 7. CDR1 is LNHDA and CDR2 is SQIVND in the germline V gene (reference sequence). CDR3 DNA: TGTGCCAGTAGTACCCTCCAGCGGGAGGGGACAGATACGCAGTATTTT. Protein product: CASSTLQREGTDTQYF.

The J gene is TRBJ1-1, the V gene TRBV19; D remains ambiguous. Germline V gene lookup returns CDR1 LNHDA and CDR2 SQIVND (reference sequence). This CDR3 is built from 14 residues. V was shortened by 6 bases and J by 0 bases, with 11 bases between the two germline ends. This CDR3 reads CASSIQIMNTEAFF. CDR3 in DNA: TGTGCCAGTAGCATTCAGATAATGAACACTGAAGCTTTCTTT.

The rearrangement links TRBV3-1 (or the pseudogene TRBV3-2) to TRBJ2-5; D perhaps matches TRBD1 (6 bases). CDR1 is LGHDT, CDR2 YNNKEL, per germline (reference sequence). CDR3 size: 15 residues. V gave up 5 bases and J gave up 2 bases, with 15 bases separating them. The CDR3 DNA follows: TGTGCCAGCAGCGACTTCGGGACACCTCAAGAGACCCAGTACTTC. The encoded protein is CASSDFGTPQETQYF.

The rearrangement uses TRBV7-7 and TRBJ2-5; a possible D gene is TRBD1 (5 bases). Germline V lookup: CDR1 SSHAT, CDR2 FNYEAQ (reference sequence). CDR3 length: 15 amino acids. Trimming left V 3 bases short and J 4 bases short, with 15 bases between. The CDR3 spells CASSFAQGTIETQYF. The CDR3 coding sequence is TGTGCCAGCAGCTTTGCGCAGGGTACCATAGAGACCCAGTACTTC.

The chain carries TRBV28 and TRBJ2-3; 7 nucleotides line up with TRBD2. This CDR3 has 15 amino acids. Germline loops: CDR1 MDHEN, CDR2 SYDVKM. J gave up 2 bases and V 7 bases, and 9 bases lay outside the gene matches. CDR3 coding DNA: TGTGCCAGCACCCAAGCTAGCGGCTACACAGATACGCAGTATTTT. Its protein is CASTQASGYTDTQYF.

This clone was found many times. The chain combines TRBV20-1 with TRBJ1-1; the match to TRBD1 covers 8 bases. This CDR3 spans 11 amino acids. The germline CDR1 and CDR2 sequences are DFQATT and SNEGSKA (reference sequence). In DNA form, the CDR3 reads TGCAGACAGGGGGGAGACACTGAAGCTTTCTTT. It yields the protein CRQGGDTEAFF.

The chain couples TRBV6-5 to TRBJ2-4, with a possible D match to TRBD1 (7 bases). CDR3 length equals 13 residues. CDR1 and CDR2 from the germline V gene are MNHEY and SVGAGI. V was trimmed by 7 bases and J by 7 bases, leaving 14 bases between them. The CDR3 reads CASKAGGRNIQYF. In DNA form, the CDR3 reads TGTGCCAGCAAGGCAGGGGGGAGGAACATTCAGTACTTC.

This clone was seen only once. The chain uses TRBV19 and TRBJ1-2, with TRBD1 matching 7 bases. With 4 bases clipped from V and 8 bases from J, the junction kept 7 bases outside the gene matches. CDR1 is LNHDA, CDR2 SQIVND, per germline (reference sequence). This CDR3 region has 13 residues. The CDR3: CASSTRTGAGYTF. CDR3 DNA sequence: TGTGCCAGTAGTACCAGGACAGGTGCCGGCTACACCTTC.

V usage is TRBV5-4 and J usage is TRBJ2-7, with 14 nucleotides matching TRBD2. This CDR3 comprises 16 residues. The V gene end was trimmed by 4 bases and the J gene end by 2 bases; junction bases not matched to a gene: 5. Germline V gene lookup returns CDR1 SGHNT and CDR2 YYREEE (reference sequence). In DNA, the CDR3 is TGTGCCAGCAGCCACGCGGGACTAGCGGGGGCCTACGAGCAGTACGTC. It yields the protein CASSHAGLAGAYEQYV.

The V gene is TRBV6-5, the J gene TRBJ1-6; 7 positions agree with TRBD1. Germline CDR1 MNHEY, CDR2 SVGAGI. The V segment lost 1 base and the J segment 6 bases; nucleotides outside the gene matches: 6. The CDR3 has 16 amino acids. The CDR3 DNA is TGTGCCAGCAGTTACTTTCTAACAGGGGTTAATTCACCCCTCCACTTT. Residues: CASSYFLTGVNSPLHF.

The chain links TRBV30 to TRBJ1-2; 7 bases are shared with TRBD1. Looked up from germline, CDR1 is GTSNPN and CDR2 is SVGIG (reference sequence). J lost 4 bases, V lost 2 bases, and 4 bases had no gene match. The CDR3 spans 13 residues. The CDR3 sequence is CAWSRGQPYGYTF. CDR3 DNA sequence: TGTGCCTGGAGTCGGGGACAGCCCTATGGCTACACCTTC.